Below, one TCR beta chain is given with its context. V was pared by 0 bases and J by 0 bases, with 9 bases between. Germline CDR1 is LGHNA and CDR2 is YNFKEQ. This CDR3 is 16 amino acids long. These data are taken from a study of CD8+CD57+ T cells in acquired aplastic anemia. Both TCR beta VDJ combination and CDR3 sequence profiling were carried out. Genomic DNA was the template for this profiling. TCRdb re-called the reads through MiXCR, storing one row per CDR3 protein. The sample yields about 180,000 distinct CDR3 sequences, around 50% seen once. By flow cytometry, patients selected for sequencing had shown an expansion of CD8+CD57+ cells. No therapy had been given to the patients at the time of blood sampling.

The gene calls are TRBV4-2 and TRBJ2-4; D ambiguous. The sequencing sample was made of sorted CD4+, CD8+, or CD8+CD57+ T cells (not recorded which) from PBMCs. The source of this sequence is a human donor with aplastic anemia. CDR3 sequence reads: CASSQDVGIAKNIQYF. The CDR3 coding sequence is TGTGCCAGCAGCCAAGATGTGGGGATAGCCAAAAACATTCAGTACTTC.